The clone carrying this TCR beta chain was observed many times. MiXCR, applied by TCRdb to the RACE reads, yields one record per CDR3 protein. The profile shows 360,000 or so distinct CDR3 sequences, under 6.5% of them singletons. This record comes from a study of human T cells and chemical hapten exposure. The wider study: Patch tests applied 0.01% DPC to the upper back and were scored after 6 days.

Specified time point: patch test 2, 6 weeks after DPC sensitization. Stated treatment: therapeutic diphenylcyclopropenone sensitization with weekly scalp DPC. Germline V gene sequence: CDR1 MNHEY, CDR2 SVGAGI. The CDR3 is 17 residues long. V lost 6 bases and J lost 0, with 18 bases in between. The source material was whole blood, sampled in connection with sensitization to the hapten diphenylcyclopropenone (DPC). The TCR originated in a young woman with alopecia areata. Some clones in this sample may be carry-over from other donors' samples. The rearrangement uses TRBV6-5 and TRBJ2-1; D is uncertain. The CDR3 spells CASRTHLRASSYNEQFF. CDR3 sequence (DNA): TGTGCCAGCAGAACCCACCTTCGAGCGAGCTCCTACAATGAGCAGTTCTTC.